The source of this T cell receptor beta chain is a study of blood T cell repertoires in COVID-19. This CDR3 is 14 amino acids long. V dropped 4 bases and J dropped 6; count of bases not matched to a gene: 6. Germline lookup yields CDR1 ENHRY and CDR2 SYGVKD. This table comes from immunoSEQ multiplex PCR, and its TCRdb copy is limited to in-frame clones, with some not included. The sample lists about 98,000 clones; more than 60% were seen once. The TCR was taken from an older man with acute or convalescent COVID-19. The chain couples TRBV10-3 to TRBJ1-1; 9 positions match TRBD1. The sample consisted of peripheral blood. The CDR3 DNA reads TGTGCCATCAGTGGTTCCCGGGACAGGGCTGAAGCTTTCTTT. This sequence encodes CAISGSRDRAEAFF.